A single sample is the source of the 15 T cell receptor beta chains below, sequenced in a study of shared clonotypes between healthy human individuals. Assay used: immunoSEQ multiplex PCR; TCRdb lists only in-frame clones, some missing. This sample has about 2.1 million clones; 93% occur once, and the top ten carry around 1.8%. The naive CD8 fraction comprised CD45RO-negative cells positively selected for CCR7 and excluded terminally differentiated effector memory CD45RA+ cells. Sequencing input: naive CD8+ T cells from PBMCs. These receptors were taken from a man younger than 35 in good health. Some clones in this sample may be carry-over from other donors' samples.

DNA of the CDR3: TGTGCCACCAGCAGATCCCGGACAGGGCCTGAGCAGTTCTTC. Translated, it gives CATSRSRTGPEQFF. The chain carries TRBV15 and TRBJ2-1, with 8 bases identical to TRBD1. This CDR3 comprises 14 residues. Germline CDR1 is LNHNV and CDR2 is YYDKDF (reference sequence). V was pared by 2 bases and J by 9 bases, with 6 bases of the junction left unmatched.

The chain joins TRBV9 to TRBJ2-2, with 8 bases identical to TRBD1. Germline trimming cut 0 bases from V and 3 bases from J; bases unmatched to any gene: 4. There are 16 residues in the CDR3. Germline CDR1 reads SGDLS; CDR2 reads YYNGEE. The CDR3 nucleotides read TGTGCCAGCAGCGTAGAGCAGGGGGCGCACACCGGGGAGCTGTTTTTT. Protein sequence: CASSVEQGAHTGELFF.

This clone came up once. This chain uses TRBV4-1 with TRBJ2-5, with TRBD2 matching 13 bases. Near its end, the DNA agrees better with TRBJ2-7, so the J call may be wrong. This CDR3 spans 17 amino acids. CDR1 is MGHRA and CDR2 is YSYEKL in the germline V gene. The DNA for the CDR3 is TGCGCCAGCAGCCAAGCCGGACTAGCGGGAGTCACCCACGAGCAGTACTTC. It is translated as CASSQAGLAGVTHEQYF.

The CDR3 loop is CSVRTSGANVLTF. In DNA form, the CDR3 reads TGCAGCGTACGTACCTCTGGGGCCAACGTCCTGACTTTC. The chain uses TRBV29-1 and TRBJ2-6; D ambiguous. Trimming pared 6 bases from V and 0 bases from J, leaving 6 bases between. Germline CDR1 reads SQVTM; CDR2 reads ANQGSEA. This CDR3 is 13 amino acids long.

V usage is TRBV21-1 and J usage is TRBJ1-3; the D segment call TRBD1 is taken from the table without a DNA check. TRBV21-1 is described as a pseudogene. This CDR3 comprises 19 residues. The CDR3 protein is CASSKTATKSTSSGNTIYF. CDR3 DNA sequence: TGTGCCAGCAGCAAGACAGCGACGAAATCTACGAGCTCTGGAAACACCATATATTTT.

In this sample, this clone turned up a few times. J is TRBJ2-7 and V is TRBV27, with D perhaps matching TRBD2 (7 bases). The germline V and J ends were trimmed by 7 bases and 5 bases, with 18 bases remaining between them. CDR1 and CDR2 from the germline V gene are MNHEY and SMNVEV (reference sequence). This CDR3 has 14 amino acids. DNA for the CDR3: TGTGCCAGCACTACGGGGGGCTCAGCCCACGAGCAGTACTTC. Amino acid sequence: CASTTGGSAHEQYF.

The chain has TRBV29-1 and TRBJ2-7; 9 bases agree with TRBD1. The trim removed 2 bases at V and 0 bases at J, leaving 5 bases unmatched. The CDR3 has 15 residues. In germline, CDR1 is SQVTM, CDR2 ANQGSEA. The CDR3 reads CSVEWRGQGSYEQYF. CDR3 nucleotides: TGCAGCGTTGAATGGCGGGGACAGGGCTCCTACGAGCAGTACTTC.

The CDR3 loop is CASRSLGNNQPQHF. CDR3 nucleotides: TGTGCCAGCAGGTCCCTAGGTAACAATCAGCCCCAGCATTTT. J is TRBJ1-5 and V is TRBV7-2; D remains unclear. Trimming removed 6 bases from V and 3 bases from J, with 12 bases in between. Per the germline V gene, CDR1 is SGHTA and CDR2 is FQGNSA. This CDR3 has 14 residues.

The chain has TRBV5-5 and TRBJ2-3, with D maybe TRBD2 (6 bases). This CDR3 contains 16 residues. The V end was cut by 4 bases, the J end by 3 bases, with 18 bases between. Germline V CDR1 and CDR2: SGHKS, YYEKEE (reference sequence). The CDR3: CASSPESVGGTDTQYF. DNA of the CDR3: TGTGCCAGCAGCCCTGAGTCAGTCGGGGGTACAGATACGCAGTATTTT.

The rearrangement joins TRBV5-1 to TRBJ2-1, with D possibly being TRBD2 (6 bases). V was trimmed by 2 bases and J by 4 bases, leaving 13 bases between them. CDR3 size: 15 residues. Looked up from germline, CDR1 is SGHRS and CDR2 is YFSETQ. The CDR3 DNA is TGCGCCAGCAGCTTTCCTAGCGCGCTATACAATGAGCAGTTCTTC. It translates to CASSFPSALYNEQFF.

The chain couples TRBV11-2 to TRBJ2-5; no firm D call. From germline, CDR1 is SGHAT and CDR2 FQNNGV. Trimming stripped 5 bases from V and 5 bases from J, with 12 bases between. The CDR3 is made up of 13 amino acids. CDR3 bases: TGTGCCAGCAGCCGGTTGGCGAGGGAGACCCAGTACTTC. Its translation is CASSRLARETQYF.

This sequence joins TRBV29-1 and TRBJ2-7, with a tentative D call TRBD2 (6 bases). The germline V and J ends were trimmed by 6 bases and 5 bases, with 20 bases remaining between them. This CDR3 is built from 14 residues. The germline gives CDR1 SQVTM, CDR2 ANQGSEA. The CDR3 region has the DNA TGCAGCGTAAGACCGGGACTCCAAAGGCACGAGCAGTACTTC. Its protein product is CSVRPGLQRHEQYF.

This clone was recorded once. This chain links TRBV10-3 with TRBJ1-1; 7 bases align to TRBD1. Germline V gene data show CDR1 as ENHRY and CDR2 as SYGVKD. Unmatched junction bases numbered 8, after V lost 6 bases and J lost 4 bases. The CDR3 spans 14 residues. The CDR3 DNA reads TGTGCCATCAGCCCAGGGGGGGGAGCCACTGAAGCTTTCTTT. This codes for CAISPGGGATEAFF.

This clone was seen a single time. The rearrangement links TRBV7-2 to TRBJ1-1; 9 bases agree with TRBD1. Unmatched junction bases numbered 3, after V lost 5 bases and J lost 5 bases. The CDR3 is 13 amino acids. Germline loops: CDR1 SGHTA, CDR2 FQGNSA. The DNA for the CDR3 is TGTGCCAGCAGCATGGACAGGGGTACTGAAGCTTTCTTT. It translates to CASSMDRGTEAFF.

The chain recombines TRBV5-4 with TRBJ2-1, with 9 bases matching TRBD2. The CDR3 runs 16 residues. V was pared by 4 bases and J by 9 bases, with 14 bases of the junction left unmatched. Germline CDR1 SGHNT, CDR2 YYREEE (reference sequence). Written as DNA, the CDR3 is TGTGCCAGCAGCCCGCGGGTTGCGGGAGGGTTACTTGAGCAGTTCTTC. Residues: CASSPRVAGGLLEQFF.